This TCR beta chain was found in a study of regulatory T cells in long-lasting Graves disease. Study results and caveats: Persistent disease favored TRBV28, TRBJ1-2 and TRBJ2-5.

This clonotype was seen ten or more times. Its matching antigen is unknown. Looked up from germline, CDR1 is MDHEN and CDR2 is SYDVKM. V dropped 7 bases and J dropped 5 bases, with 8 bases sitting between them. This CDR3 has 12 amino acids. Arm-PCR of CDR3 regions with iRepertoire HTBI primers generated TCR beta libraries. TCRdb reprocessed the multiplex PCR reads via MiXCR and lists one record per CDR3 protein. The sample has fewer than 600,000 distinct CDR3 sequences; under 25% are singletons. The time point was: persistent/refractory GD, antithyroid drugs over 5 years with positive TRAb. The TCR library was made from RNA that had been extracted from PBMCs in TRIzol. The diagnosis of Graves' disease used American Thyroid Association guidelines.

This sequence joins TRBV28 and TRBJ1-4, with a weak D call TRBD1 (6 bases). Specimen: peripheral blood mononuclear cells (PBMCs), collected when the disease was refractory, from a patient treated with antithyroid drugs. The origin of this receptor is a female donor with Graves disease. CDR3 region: CASTGVNEKLFF. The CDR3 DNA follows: TGTGCCAGCACAGGGGTGAATGAAAAACTGTTTTTT.